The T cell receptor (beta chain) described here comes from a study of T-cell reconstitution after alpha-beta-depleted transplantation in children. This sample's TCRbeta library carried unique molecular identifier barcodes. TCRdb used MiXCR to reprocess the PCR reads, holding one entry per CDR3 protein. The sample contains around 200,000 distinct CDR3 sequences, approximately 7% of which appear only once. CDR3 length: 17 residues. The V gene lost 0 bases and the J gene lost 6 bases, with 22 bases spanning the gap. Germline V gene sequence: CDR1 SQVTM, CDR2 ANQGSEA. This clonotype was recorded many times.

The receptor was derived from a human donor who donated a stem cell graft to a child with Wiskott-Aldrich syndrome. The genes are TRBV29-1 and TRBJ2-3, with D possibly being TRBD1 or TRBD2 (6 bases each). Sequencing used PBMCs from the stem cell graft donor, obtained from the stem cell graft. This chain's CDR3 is CSVEEGGRVSLPDTQYF. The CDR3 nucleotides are TGCAGCGTTGAAGAAGGGGGGCGAGTATCACTCCCTGATACGCAGTATTTT.